The source of this TCR beta chain is a study of cytomegalovirus exposure and HLA in healthy donors. The donors were healthy bone marrow donors. Primers: 60 Vbeta forward and 13 Jbeta reverse. The method was immunoSEQ multiplex PCR; TCRdb's version includes in-frame clones alone and lacks a portion of them. The data include around 76,000 clones; the top ten clones carry approximately 0.81%. The receptor was isolated from a boy between 10 and 17 years old in good health and CMV-seronegative. Sequences were obtained from PBMCs.

CDR3 region: CASSIDLNGGSVTEAFF. CDR3 DNA: TGTGCCAGTAGTATAGATCTAAATGGGGGCTCGGTCACTGAAGCTTTCTTT. The genes are TRBV19 and TRBJ1-1; maybe TRBD1 (6 bases). From germline, CDR1 is LNHDA and CDR2 SQIVND (reference sequence). V shed 0 bases and J shed 4 bases, with 18 bases lying between them. The CDR3 contains 17 residues. The full variable domain, completed using reference TRBV19 and TRBJ1-1, is DGGITQSPKYLFRKEGQNVTLSCEQNLNHDAMYWYRQDPGQGLRLIYYSQIVNDFQKGDIAEGYSVSREKKESFPLTVTSAQKNPTAFYLCASSIDLNGGSVTEAFFGQGTRLTVV.